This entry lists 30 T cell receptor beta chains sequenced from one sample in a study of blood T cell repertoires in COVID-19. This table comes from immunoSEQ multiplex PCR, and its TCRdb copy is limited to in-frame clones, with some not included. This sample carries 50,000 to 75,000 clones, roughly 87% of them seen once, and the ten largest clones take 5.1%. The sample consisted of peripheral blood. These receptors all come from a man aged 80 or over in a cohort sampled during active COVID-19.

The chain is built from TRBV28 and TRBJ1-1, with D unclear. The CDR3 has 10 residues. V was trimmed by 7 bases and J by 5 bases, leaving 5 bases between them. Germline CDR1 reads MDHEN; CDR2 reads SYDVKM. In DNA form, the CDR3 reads TGTGCCAGCAAGAGGACTGAAGCTTTCTTT. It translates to CASKRTEAFF.

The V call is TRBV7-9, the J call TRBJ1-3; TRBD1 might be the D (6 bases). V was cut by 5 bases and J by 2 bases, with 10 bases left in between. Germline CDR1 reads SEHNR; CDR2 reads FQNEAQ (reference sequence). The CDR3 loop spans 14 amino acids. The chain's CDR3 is CASSPTGPGNTIYF. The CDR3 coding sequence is TGTGCCAGCAGCCCTACAGGGCCTGGAAACACCATATATTTT.

The DNA for the CDR3 is TGCGCCAGCAGCTTGGCAGGGGGCCCGTACGAGCAGTACTTC. Translating it yields CASSLAGGPYEQYF. The chain links TRBV5-1 to TRBJ2-7; 8 bases fit TRBD1. Germline CDR1 reads SGHRS; CDR2 reads YFSETQ. With 0 bases clipped from V and 4 bases from J, the junction kept 3 bases outside the gene matches. This CDR3 is 14 amino acids long. The whole variable domain, remainder taken from reference TRBV5-1 and TRBJ2-7, is KAGVTQTPRYLIKTRGQQVTLSCSPISGHRSVSWYQQTPGQGLQFLFEYFSETQRNKGNFPGRFSGRQFSNSRSEMNVSTLELGDSALYLCASSLAGGPYEQYFGPGTRLTVT.

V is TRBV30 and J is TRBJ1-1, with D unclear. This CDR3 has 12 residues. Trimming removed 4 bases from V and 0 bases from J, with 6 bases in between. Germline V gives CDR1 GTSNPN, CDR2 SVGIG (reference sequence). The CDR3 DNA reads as TGTGCCTGGAACAGAATGAACACTGAAGCTTTCTTT. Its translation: CAWNRMNTEAFF. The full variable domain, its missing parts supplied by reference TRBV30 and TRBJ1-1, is SQTIHQWPATLVQPVGSPLSLECTVEGTSNPNLYWYRQAAGRGLQLLFYSVGIGQISSEVPQNLSASRPQDRQFILSSKKLLLSDSGFYLCAWNRMNTEAFFGQGTRLTVV.

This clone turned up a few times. The CDR3 nucleotides read TGCGCCAGCAGCCAAGATGTTAGCGGTTACAATGAGCAGTTCTTC. Its translation: CASSQDVSGYNEQFF. The chain is built from TRBV4-1 and TRBJ2-1; D is possibly TRBD2 (6 bases). Trimming took off 0 bases at V and 4 bases at J, with 10 bases between the two ends. The CDR3 extends over 15 amino acids. Germline assignment: CDR1 MGHRA and CDR2 YSYEKL.

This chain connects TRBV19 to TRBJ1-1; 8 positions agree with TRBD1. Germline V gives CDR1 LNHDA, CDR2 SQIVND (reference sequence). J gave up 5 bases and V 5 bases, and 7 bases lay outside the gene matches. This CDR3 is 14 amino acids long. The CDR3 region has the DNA TGTGCCAGTAGTCCTCTGGACAGGGTGACTGAAGCTTTCTTT. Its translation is CASSPLDRVTEAFF.

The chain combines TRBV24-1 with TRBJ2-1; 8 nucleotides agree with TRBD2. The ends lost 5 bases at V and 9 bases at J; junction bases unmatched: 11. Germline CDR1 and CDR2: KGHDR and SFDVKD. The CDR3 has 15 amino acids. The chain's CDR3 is CATSVSVAGMGEQFF. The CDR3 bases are TGTGCCACCAGTGTCTCGGTAGCGGGAATGGGTGAGCAGTTCTTC.

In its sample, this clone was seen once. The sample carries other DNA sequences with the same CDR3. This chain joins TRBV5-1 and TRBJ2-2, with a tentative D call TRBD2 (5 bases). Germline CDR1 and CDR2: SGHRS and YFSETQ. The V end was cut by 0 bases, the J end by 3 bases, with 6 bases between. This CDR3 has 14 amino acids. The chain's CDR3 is CASSLGGDTGELFF. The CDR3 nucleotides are TGCGCCAGCAGCTTGGGGGGAGACACCGGGGAGCTGTTTTTT.

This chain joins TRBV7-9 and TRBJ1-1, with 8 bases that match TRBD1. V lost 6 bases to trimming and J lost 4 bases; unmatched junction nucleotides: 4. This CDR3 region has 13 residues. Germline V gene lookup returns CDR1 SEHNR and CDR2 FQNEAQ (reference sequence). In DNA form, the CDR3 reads TGTGCCAGCAGTCAGGGGGCCCGCACTGAAGCTTTCTTT. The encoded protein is CASSQGARTEAFF.

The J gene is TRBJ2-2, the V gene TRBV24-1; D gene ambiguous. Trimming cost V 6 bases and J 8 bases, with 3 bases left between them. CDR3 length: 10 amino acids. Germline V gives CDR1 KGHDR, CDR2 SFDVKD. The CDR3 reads CATSPGELFF. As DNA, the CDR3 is TGTGCCACCAGTCCAGGGGAGCTGTTTTTT.

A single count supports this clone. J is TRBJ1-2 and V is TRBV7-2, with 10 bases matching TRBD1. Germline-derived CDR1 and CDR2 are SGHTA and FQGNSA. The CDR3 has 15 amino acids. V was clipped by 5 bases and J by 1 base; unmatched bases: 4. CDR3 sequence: CASSPGTGVNYGYTF. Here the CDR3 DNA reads TGTGCCAGCAGCCCAGGGACAGGGGTTAACTATGGCTACACCTTC.

The CDR3 region has the DNA TGCGCCAGCAGCTTGGGACAGGGGGCTTTGGATACGCAGTATTTT. This encodes CASSLGQGALDTQYF. The J gene is TRBJ2-3, the V gene TRBV5-1; 10 nucleotides line up with TRBD1. After removal of 0 bases from V and 6 bases from J, the junction contained 4 bases not matched to a gene. This CDR3 comprises 15 residues. Looked up from germline, CDR1 is SGHRS and CDR2 is YFSETQ.

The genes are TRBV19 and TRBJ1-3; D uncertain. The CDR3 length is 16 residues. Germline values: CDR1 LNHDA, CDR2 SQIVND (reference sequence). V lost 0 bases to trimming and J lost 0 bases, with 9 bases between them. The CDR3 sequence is CASSIDGGFSGNTIYF. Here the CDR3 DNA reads TGTGCCAGTAGTATAGATGGTGGCTTCTCTGGAAACACCATATATTTT. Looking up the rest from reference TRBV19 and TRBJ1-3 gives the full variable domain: DGGITQSPKYLFRKEGQNVTLSCEQNLNHDAMYWYRQDPGQGLRLIYYSQIVNDFQKGDIAEGYSVSREKKESFPLTVTSAQKNPTAFYLCASSIDGGFSGNTIYFGEGSWLTVV.

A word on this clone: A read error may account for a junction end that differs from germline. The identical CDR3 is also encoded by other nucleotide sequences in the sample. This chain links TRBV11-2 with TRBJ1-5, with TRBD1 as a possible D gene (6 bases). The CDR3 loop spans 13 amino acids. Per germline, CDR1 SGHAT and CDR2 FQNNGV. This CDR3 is CASSLEGGQPQHF. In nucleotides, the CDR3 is TGTGCCAGCAGTTTAGAGGGGGGACAGCCCCAGCATTTT. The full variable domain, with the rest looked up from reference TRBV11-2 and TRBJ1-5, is EAGVAQSPRYKIIEKRQSVAFWCNPISGHATLYWYQQILGQGPKLLIQFQNNGVVDDSQLPKDRFSAERLKGVDSTLKIQPAKLEDSAVYLCASSLEGGQPQHFGDGTRLSIL.

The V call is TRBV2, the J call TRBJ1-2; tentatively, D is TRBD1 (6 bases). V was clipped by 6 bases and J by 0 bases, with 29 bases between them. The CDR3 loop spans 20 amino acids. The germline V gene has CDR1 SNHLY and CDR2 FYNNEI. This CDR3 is CASRDPPDSRRRGTNYGYTF. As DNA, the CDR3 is TGTGCCAGCAGGGATCCCCCGGACAGCCGACGACGGGGCACTAACTATGGCTACACCTTC.

CDR3 in amino acids: CASRREQETQYF. The CDR3 nucleotides read TGCGCCAGCCGCCGGGAACAAGAGACCCAGTACTTC. This chain joins TRBV5-1 and TRBJ2-5; D perhaps matches TRBD2 (5 bases). Trimming shortened V by 7 bases and J by 2 bases, and 9 bases separated the two germline ends. Germline CDR1 and CDR2: SGHRS and YFSETQ. The CDR3 has 12 amino acids.

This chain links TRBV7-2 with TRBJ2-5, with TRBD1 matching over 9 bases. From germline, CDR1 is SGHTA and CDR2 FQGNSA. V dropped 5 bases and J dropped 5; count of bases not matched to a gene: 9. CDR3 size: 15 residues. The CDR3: CASSQGTGILETQYF. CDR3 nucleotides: TGTGCCAGCAGCCAAGGGACAGGGATACTGGAGACCCAGTACTTC.

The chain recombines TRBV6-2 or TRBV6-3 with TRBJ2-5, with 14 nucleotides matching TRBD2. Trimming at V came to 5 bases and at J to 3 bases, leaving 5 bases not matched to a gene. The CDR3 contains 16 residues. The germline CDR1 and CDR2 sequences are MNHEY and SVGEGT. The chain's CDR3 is CASSPMGLAGEETQYF. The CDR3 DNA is TGTGCCAGCAGTCCCATGGGACTAGCGGGAGAAGAGACCCAGTACTTC.

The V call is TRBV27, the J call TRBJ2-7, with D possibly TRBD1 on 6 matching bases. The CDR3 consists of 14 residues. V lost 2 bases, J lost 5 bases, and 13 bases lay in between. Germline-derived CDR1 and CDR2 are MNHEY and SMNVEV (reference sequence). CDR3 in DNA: TGTGCCAGCAGTTTAATCAGGGGCAGCGACGAGCAGTACTTC. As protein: CASSLIRGSDEQYF.

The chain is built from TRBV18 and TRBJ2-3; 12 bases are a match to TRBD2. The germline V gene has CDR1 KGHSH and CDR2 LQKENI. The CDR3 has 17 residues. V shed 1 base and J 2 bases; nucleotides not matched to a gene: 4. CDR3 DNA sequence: TGTGCCAGCTCACCACGACTAGCGGGAGCGTCCACAGATACGCAGTATTTT. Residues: CASSPRLAGASTDTQYF.

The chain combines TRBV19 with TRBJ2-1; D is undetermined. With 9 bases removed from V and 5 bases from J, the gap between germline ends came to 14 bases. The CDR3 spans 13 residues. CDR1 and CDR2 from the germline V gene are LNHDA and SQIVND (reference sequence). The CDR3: CASALEFDNEQFF. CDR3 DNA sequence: TGTGCCAGCGCATTGGAGTTCGACAATGAGCAGTTCTTC.

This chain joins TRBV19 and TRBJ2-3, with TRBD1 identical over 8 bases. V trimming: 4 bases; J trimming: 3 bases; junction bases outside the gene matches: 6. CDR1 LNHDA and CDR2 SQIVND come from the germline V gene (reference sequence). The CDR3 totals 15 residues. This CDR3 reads CASSRGQVVTDTQYF. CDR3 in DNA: TGTGCCAGTAGTAGGGGACAGGTAGTTACAGATACGCAGTATTTT.

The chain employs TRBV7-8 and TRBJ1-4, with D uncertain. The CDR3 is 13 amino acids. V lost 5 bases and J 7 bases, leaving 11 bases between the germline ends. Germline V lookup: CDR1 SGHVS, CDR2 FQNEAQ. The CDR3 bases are TGTGCCAGCAGCCAACAATCGGGTGAAAAACTGTTTTTT. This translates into CASSQQSGEKLFF. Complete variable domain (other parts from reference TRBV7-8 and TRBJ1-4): GAGVSQSPRYKVAKRGQDVALRCDPISGHVSLFWYQQALGQGPEFLTYFQNEAQLDKSGLPSDRFFAERPEGSVSTLKIQRTQQEDSAVYLCASSQQSGEKLFFGSGTQLSVL.

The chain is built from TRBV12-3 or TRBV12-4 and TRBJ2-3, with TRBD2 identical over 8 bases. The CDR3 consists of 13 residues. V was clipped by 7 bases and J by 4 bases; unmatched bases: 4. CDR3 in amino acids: CASIFSGADTQYF. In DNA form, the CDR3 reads TGTGCCAGCATTTTTAGCGGGGCAGATACGCAGTATTTT.

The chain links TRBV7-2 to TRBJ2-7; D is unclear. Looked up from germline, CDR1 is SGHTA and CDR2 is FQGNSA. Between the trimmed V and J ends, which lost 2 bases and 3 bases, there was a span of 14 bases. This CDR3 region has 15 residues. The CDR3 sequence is CASSLSPGDFYEQYF. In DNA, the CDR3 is TGTGCCAGCAGCTTAAGCCCCGGTGACTTCTACGAGCAGTACTTC.

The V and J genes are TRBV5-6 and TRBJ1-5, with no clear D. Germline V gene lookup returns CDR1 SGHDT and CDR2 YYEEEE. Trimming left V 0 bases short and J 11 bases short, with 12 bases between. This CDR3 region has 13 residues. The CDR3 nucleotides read TGTGCCAGCAGCTTGGCCGACGGGAGGGCCCAGCATTTT. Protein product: CASSLADGRAQHF. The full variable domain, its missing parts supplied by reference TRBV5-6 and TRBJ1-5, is DAGVTQSPTHLIKTRGQQVTLRCSPKSGHDTVSWYQQALGQGPQFIFQYYEEEERQRGNFPDRFSGHQFPNYSSELNVNALLLGDSALYLCASSLADGRAQHFGDGTRLSIL.

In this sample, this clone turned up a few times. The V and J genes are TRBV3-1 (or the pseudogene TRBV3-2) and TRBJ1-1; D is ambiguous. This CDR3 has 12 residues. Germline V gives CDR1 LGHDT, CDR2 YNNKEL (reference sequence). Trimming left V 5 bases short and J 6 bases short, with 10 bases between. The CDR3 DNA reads TGTGCCAGCAGCTCCCCGGTTTCTGAAGCTTTCTTT. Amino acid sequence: CASSSPVSEAFF.

The CDR3 spells CASSRDRGAYEQYF. The CDR3 DNA follows: TGTGCCAGCAGCCGGGACAGGGGGGCCTACGAGCAGTACTTC. The chain carries TRBV2 and TRBJ2-7; 11 bases match TRBD1. The CDR3 contains 14 residues. The trim removed 6 bases at V and 2 bases at J, leaving 3 bases unmatched. Germline V gene lookup returns CDR1 SNHLY and CDR2 FYNNEI.

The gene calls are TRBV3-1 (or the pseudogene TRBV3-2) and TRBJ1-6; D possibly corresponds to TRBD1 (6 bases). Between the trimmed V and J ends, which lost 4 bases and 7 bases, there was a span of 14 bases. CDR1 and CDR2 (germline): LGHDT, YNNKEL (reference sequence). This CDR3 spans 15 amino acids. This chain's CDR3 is CASSPTGPNNSPLHF. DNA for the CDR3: TGTGCCAGCAGCCCAACAGGGCCTAACAATTCACCCCTCCACTTT.

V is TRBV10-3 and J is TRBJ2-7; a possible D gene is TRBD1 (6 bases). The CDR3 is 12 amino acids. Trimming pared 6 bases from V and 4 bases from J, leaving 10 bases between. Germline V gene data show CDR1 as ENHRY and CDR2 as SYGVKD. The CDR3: CAIRKTGYEQYF. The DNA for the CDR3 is TGTGCCATCAGGAAAACAGGGTACGAGCAGTACTTC.